This entry lists 11 T cell receptor beta chains sequenced from one sample in a study of CXCR3-negative and CXCR3-positive naive CD8 T cells. 5' RACE with UMI labels generated the TRB cDNA libraries. TCRdb re-analyzed the 5' RACE reads; it lists each CDR3 protein once, without DNA. This table holds 6,000 to 8,500 distinct CDR3 sequences. The specimen was naive CXCR3- CD8+ T cells from blood. Stated subset: CD45RO-CCR7+CD27+CD95- naive CD8+ T cells lacking CXCR3 (TNR3-). The origin of the receptors is a human donor in good health. Some clones in this sample may be carry-over from other donors' samples.

The gene calls are TRBV29-1 and TRBJ2-1; TCRdb proposes TRBD2, but this gene call is untestable without DNA. The CDR3 is 13 amino acids. CDR1 is SQVTM and CDR2 is ANQGSEA in the germline V gene. The CDR3 sequence: CSGRLEAYNEQFF.

This clonotype is labeled medium-sized based on frequency. V usage is TRBV29-1 and J usage is TRBJ2-5; the D call of TRBD1 rests on TCRdb alone, since no DNA is present to check it. CDR1 SQVTM and CDR2 ANQGSEA come from the germline V gene. The CDR3 has 11 amino acids. CDR3 sequence reads: CSVTGEADQYF.

This clonotype is labeled medium-sized based on frequency. The rearrangement joins TRBV20-1 to TRBJ1-2; TCRdb's D call, TRBD1, is unchecked because there is no DNA. CDR3 length equals 15 residues. CDR1 DFQATT and CDR2 SNEGSKA come from the germline V gene (reference sequence). The CDR3 loop reads CSANPDRMDNYGYTF.

CDR3 region: CASSLVTAQETQYF. The gene calls are TRBV11-2 and TRBJ2-5. Germline CDR1 reads SGHAT; CDR2 reads FQNNGV. This CDR3 has 14 amino acids.

This clonotype counts as medium-sized (0.01 to 0.1%) by frequency. The chain has TRBV28 and TRBJ1-1; checking the TCRdb D call of TRBD1 is not possible without DNA. Per germline, CDR1 MDHEN and CDR2 SYDVKM. CDR3 length: 14 amino acids. This chain's CDR3 is CASSRDRGRTEAFF.

In terms of frequency, this clonotype is medium-sized. V is TRBV5-1 and J is TRBJ2-5. Germline-derived CDR1 and CDR2 are SGHRS and YFSETQ. The length of the CDR3 is 12 residues. This CDR3 reads CASSLREETQYF.

Its frequency marks this clonotype as medium-sized (0.01 to 0.1%). The genes are TRBV25-1 and TRBJ1-1; TCRdb proposes TRBD1, but this gene call is untestable without DNA. The CDR3 runs to 13 residues. Looked up from germline, CDR1 is MGHDK and CDR2 is SYGVNS. CDR3 protein: CASSQGGNTEAFF.

By frequency, this clonotype registers medium-sized. The CDR3 is CASSPLQREGVWNIQYF. V is TRBV3-1 and J is TRBJ2-4; checking the TCRdb D call of TRBD2 is not possible without DNA. Germline V gene lookup returns CDR1 LGHDT and CDR2 YNNKEL (reference sequence). CDR3 size: 17 residues.

The chain employs TRBV28 and TRBJ2-5; TCRdb proposes TRBD1, but this gene call is untestable without DNA. CDR1 is MDHEN, CDR2 SYDVKM, per germline. There are 17 residues in the CDR3. CDR3 loop: CASSPVDRDSYQETQYF.

This clonotype is called medium-sized based on its frequency. J is TRBJ2-7 and V is TRBV28. This CDR3 is 15 amino acids long. Germline V gene sequence: CDR1 MDHEN, CDR2 SYDVKM. The CDR3 spells CASSRALPSSYEQYF.

This chain joins TRBV12-3 or TRBV12-4 and TRBJ2-7. The CDR3 runs 12 residues. The CDR3 sequence: CATQLSSYEQYF.